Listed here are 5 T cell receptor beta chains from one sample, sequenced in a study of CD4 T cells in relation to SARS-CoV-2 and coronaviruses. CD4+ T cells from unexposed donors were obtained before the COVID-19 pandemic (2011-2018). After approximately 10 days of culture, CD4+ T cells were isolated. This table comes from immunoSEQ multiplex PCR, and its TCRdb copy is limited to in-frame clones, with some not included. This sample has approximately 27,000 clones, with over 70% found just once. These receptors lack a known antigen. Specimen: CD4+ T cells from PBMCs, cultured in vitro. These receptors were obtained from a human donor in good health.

CDR3 sequence (DNA): TGTGCCAGCAGTAAACTAGCGGGCAGCACAGATACGCAGTATTTT. It codes for CASSKLAGSTDTQYF. The rearrangement joins TRBV7-3 to TRBJ2-3, with 9 nucleotides matching TRBD2. Germline values: CDR1 SGHTA, CDR2 FQGTGA. Trimming took 6 bases from V and 0 from J; bases not matched to a gene: 4. The CDR3 has 15 amino acids.

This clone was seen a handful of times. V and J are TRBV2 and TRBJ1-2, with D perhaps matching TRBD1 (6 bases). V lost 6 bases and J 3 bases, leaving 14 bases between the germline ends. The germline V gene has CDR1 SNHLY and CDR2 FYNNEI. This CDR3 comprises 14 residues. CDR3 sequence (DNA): TGTGCCAGCAGGTCACAGGGTGGAGACTATGGCTACACCTTC. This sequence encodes CASRSQGGDYGYTF.

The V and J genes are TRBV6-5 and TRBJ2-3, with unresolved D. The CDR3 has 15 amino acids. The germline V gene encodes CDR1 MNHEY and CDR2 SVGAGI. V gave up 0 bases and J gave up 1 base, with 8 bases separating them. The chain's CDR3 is CASSYSTLGTDTQYF. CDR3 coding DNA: TGTGCCAGCAGTTACTCGACGCTGGGCACAGATACGCAGTATTTT.

In nucleotides, the CDR3 is TGTGCCAGCGCCCGGCAGGGCCTCAATGGCTACACCTTC. Amino acids: CASARQGLNGYTF. The chain has TRBV12-3 or TRBV12-4 and TRBJ1-2; a possible D gene is TRBD1 (5 bases). This CDR3 is 13 amino acids long. V was clipped by 8 bases and J by 6 bases, with 16 bases between them.

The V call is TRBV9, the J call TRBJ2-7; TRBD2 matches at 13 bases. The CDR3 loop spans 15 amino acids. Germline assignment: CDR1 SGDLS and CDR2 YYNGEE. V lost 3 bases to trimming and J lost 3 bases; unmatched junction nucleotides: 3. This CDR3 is CASSAGLAGVYEQYF. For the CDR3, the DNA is TGTGCCAGCAGCGCTGGACTAGCGGGAGTCTACGAGCAGTACTTC.